The T cell receptor (beta chain) under discussion was sequenced for a study of T cell responses to AZD1222 COVID-19 vaccine. The CDR3 has 15 amino acids. Germline-derived CDR1 and CDR2 are MNHNS and SASEGT. V lost 2 bases and J lost 6; bases outside the gene matches: 1. Assay used: immunoSEQ multiplex PCR; TCRdb lists only in-frame clones, some missing. The sample lists under 60,000 clones; roughly 90% were seen once. This TCR was recovered from an adult who received the AZD1222 COVID-19 vaccine. The chain combines TRBV6-1 with TRBJ2-2; the match to TRBD2 covers 12 bases. The specimen was peripheral blood, collected 28 days after the second AZD1222 dose. CDR3 in amino acids: CASSELAGGPGELFF. The CDR3 bases are TGTGCCAGCAGTGAACTAGCGGGAGGGCCCGGGGAGCTGTTTTTT.